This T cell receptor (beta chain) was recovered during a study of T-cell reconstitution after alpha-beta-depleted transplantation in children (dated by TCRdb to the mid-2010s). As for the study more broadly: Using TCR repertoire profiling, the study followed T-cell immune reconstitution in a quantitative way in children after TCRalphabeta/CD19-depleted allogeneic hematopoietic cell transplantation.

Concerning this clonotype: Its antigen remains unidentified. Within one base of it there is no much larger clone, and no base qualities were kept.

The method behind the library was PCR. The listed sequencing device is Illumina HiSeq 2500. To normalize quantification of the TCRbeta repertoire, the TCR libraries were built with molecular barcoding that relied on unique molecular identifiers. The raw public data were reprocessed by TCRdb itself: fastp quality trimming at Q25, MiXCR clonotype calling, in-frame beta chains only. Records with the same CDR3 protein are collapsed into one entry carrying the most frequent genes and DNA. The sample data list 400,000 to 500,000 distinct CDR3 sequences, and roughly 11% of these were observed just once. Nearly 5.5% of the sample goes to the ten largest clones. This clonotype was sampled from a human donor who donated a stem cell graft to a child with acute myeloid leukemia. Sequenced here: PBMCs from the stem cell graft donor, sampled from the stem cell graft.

The nucleotides are TGCGCCAGCAGCCCGGGGACGGCTACTAGCACAGATACGCAGTATTTT. This sequence encodes CASSPGTATSTDTQYF. The chain is made from TRBV5-1 and TRBJ2-3, with the D gene possibly TRBD1 or TRBD2, each one fitting 5 bases. CDR1 SGHRS and CDR2 YFSETQ are derived from the germline V gene. The CDR3, cysteine through phenylalanine, is 16 amino acids long. Only CDR3 DNA is held: 48 bases, read in frame from base 1. Between the V and J ends, shortened by 4 bases and 0 bases respectively, the junction contains 15 bases.